These T cell receptor beta chains were read from a single sample in a study of tumor-infiltrating lymphocytes in primary liver carcinoma. MiXCR was run by TCRdb on the multiplex PCR reads, yielding one entry per CDR3 protein. The data contain 20,000 to 25,000 distinct CDR3 sequences, 75% to 80% of them singletons. Sample: liver tumor tissue from sampling region 1. The receptors come from a woman in her twenties or thirties with primary liver carcinoma and hepatitis B virus infection. Both conserved end residues are part of each CDR3. D genes are given only for firm matches. Size is omitted from some rows. Given values are once, few, many or a class for expanded clones.

TRBV6-1	-	TRBJ1-5	-	TGTGCCACCCGGACAGCTTATAATCAGCACCAGCATTTT	CATRTAYNQHQHF
TRBV5-4	TRBD2	TRBJ2-3	-	TGTGCCAGCAGTAACCCGACTGCTAGCGGGAGTCGGACAAATACGCAGTATTTT	CASSNPTASGSRTNTQYF
TRBV4-2	-	TRBJ2-1	-	TGTGCCAGCAGCCAAGGATCCAAGGATGATGAGCAGTTCTTC	CASSQGSKDDEQFF
TRBV11-2	TRBD1	TRBJ1-2	hyperexpanded	TGTGCCAGCACTCAGGGGGGGGGTGGAGGCTACACCTTC	CASTQGGGGGYTF
TRBV4-1	-	TRBJ2-5	-	TGCGCCAGCAGCCAGGGCCCCACGGGGGGCTGGGAGACCCACTACTTC	CASSQGPTGGWETHYF
TRBV11-2	-	TRBJ2-2	many	TGTGCCAGCAGCGCGGAGTACGGGGAGCTGTTTTTT	CASSAEYGELFF
TRBV11-1	-	TRBJ1-1	-	TGTGCCAGCAACTCAACCAGGACAATGAACACTGAAGCTTTCTTT	CASNSTRTMNTEAFF
TRBV7-2	-	TRBJ2-1	many	TGTGCCAGCAGCTTTTCGGGAGCCTACAGTGAGCAGTTCTTC	CASSFSGAYSEQFF
TRBV2	-	TRBJ2-7	-	TGTGCTAGCAGTGATCTGCAGCCAGGAACATACGAGCAGTACTTC	CASSDLQPGTYEQYF
TRBV4-3	TRBD2	TRBJ2-7	-	TGCGTCAGCATCCAAGCTGTGACGGGGGGTCGCATTAGCTACGAGCAGTACTTC	CVSIQAVTGGRISYEQYF
TRBV20-1	-	TRBJ2-3	-	TGCAATGCTAGAGATGCCGGGACAAACTGGAAGGAGGGGGCGCAGCCCCAGTATTTT	CNARDAGTNWKEGAQPQYF
TRBV9	-	TRBJ1-5	many	TGTGCCAGCAGCGTAGAGGGCTCCCCTAACCAGCCCCAGCATTTT	CASSVEGSPNQPQHF
TRBV12-3/TRBV12-4	-	TRBJ2-3	-	TGTGCCAACAGTTATCAGTACACAGATATGCAGTGTTTT	CANSYQYTDMQCF
TRBV6-5	TRBD1	TRBJ2-2	-	TGTGCTAGCAGTCCGCGGACAGGGTTCACCGGGGACTTGTTTTTT	CASSPRTGFTGDLFF
TRBV5-4	-	TRBJ1-2	-	TGTGCACGCAACACATTCCACGACTATGGCTACACCTTC	CARNTFHDYGYTF
TRBV12-3/TRBV12-4	TRBD1	TRBJ1-4	once	TGTGCCAGCAGTTTTAAACAGGGGATGGCTGAAAAACTGTTTTTT	CASSFKQGMAEKLFF
TRBV29-1	-	TRBJ2-1	-	TGCAGCGCCGCCGTGATAGTGGGCTACAATGAGCAGTTCTTC	CSAAVIVGYNEQFF
TRBV28	-	TRBJ2-3	-	TGTGCCAACAGTTTTAATAGTGCTGATACGCAGTATTTT	CANSFNSADTQYF
TRBV4-3	TRBD2	TRBJ2-1	-	TGCGCCAGCAGCCAAAATTGGGACTACGCCTACAATGAGTGGTTCTTC	CASSQNWDYAYNEWFF
TRBV11-2	TRBD2	TRBJ2-5	many	TGTGCCAGCAGCCAAACTCCTGGCGGGGGGAAAGAGACCCAGTACTTC	CASSQTPGGGKETQYF
TRBV21-1	-	TRBJ2-7	many	TGTGCCAGTAGCAAAGGGTCCTACGAGCGGTACTTC	CASSKGSYERYF
TRBV13	-	TRBJ1-1	-	TGTGTCATCAGCTTAGGAGGGCTTGGTATTGGGGGCACTGAAGCTTTCTTT	CVISLGGLGIGGTEAFF
TRBV6-5	-	TRBJ2-3	many	TGTGCCAGCAGTTGGGACGGAAGCACAGATACGCAGTATTTT	CASSWDGSTDTQYF
TRBV28	-	TRBJ2-3	-	TGTGCCAGGAGTTTTGTCAGTATGAGGTGGGGCACGGATACGCAGTATTTT	CARSFVSMRWGTDTQYF
TRBV11-2	-	TRBJ2-2	-	TGTGCCAGCAGGTTAGATCTGACCGTAACCGGGGAGCTGTTTTTT	CASRLDLTVTGELFF
TRBV5-1	-	TRBJ2-1	-	TGCGCCAGCAGTTTGGGCCAGAGCTCCTACAATGAGCACTTCTTC	CASSLGQSSYNEHFF
TRBV5-6	-	TRBJ2-5	-	TGTGTCAGCAGCTTGGGGTGGCATCGAGAGTTTAAAGAGACCCAGTACTTC	CVSSLGWHREFKETQYF